This TCR beta chain was retrieved from a study of shared clonotypes between healthy human individuals. The CDR3 runs 13 residues. Trimming removed 2 bases at V and 4 bases at J, with 8 bases between. CDR1 and CDR2 (germline): SEHNR, FQNEAQ (reference sequence). A remark on this clone: Its antigen is not identified. Distinct nucleotide sequences in the sample also encode this CDR3.

Study-level points and caveats: With few donors, the genetic and exposure-history diversity represented was limited.

The assay was run at deep level. Assay used: immunoSEQ multiplex PCR; TCRdb lists only in-frame clones, some missing. The repertoire consists of about 490,000 clones, with approximately 84% occurring once and the leading ten covering about 13%. V usage is TRBV7-9 and J usage is TRBJ2-5; no definite D call. Sequenced input: PBMCs. The receptor's source is a woman aged 40 to 50 in good health. Some clones in this sample may be carry-over from other donors' samples. The DNA of the CDR3 is TGTGCCAGCAGCTTAAATGGCGGAGAGACCCAGTACTTC. Translating gives CASSLNGGETQYF.